This T cell receptor beta chain comes out of a study of blood T cell repertoires in COVID-19. At the level of the study: T cells, B-cell-depleted T cells, or PBMCs supplied cDNA or gDNA.

Recovery among Cohort 3 donors was established by two negative PCRs, clearance, or symptom resolution. Per germline, CDR1 MNHEY and CDR2 SMNVEV (reference sequence). The CDR3 runs to 16 residues. The V end was cut by 6 bases, the J end by 0 bases, with 14 bases between. Profiling relied on immunoSEQ multiplex PCR, and the TCRdb table lists in-frame clones only, not all of them. The table lists around 140,000 clones, about 87% of them singletons. The chain has TRBV27 and TRBJ2-2; the D is unclear. The receptor was derived from a man aged 55 to 70 who had recovered from COVID-19. The material sequenced was PBMCs or T cells enriched from blood (not recorded which). The CDR3 region is CASRTSGTANTGELFF. The CDR3 region has the DNA TGTGCCAGCAGAACTTCCGGAACAGCGAACACCGGGGAGCTGTTTTTT.